This is a list of T cell receptor beta chains from one sample in a study of T cells in localized non-small cell lung cancer. Here immunoSEQ multiplex PCR was the method, and the copy in TCRdb shows in-frame clones only, minus some. Here the sample spans under 65,000 clones, 80% to 90% being singletons. The source was peripheral blood, collected before any cancer treatment. These receptors were taken from a man aged 40 to 70 with stage I squamous cell lung carcinoma. CDR3s include the opening cysteine and the closing phenylalanine or tryptophan. Fields, in order: clone size, D gene, V gene, J gene, CDR3 protein, CDR3 DNA. The D gene is left open where the match is weak. A clone size is listed for some rows: how often the clone was seen (once, few, many), or a class if it is expanded.

size: -; D: -; V: TRBV4-3; J: TRBJ2-1; CDR3: CASSQDGDGERSEQFF; DNA: TGCGCCAGCAGCCAAGATGGAGACGGCGAAAGAAGTGAGCAGTTCTTC
size: -; D: -; V: TRBV19; J: TRBJ2-5; CDR3: CASSAGAAKETQYF; DNA: TGTGCCAGTAGCGCCGGGGCGGCCAAAGAGACCCAGTACTTC
size: few; D: -; V: TRBV7-9; J: TRBJ1-2; CDR3: CASSFGESGGYTF; DNA: TGTGCCAGCAGCTTCGGGGAATCGGGTGGCTACACCTTC
size: -; D: -; V: TRBV28; J: TRBJ2-1; CDR3: CASRVGGDSYNEQFF; DNA: TGTGCCAGCAGAGTAGGGGGGGACTCCTACAATGAGCAGTTCTTC
size: -; D: -; V: TRBV28; J: TRBJ1-1; CDR3: CASTEANTEAFF; DNA: TGTGCCAGCACGGAGGCGAACACTGAAGCTTTCTTT
size: -; D: -; V: TRBV5-1; J: TRBJ2-3; CDR3: CASSPQQGPSDTQYF; DNA: TGCGCCAGCAGCCCCCAGCAGGGACCAAGCGATACGCAGTATTTT
size: -; D: -; V: TRBV7-2; J: TRBJ2-2; CDR3: CASSTGNAGELFF; DNA: TGTGCCAGCAGTACGGGAAATGCCGGGGAGCTGTTTTTT
size: -; D: -; V: TRBV28; J: TRBJ2-7; CDR3: CASRQSGSFYEQYF; DNA: TGTGCCAGCAGACAAAGCGGGTCATTCTACGAGCAGTACTTC
size: few; D: TRBD2; V: TRBV5-4; J: TRBJ2-3; CDR3: CASSLWLAGGTDTQYF; DNA: TGTGCCAGCAGCTTGTGGCTAGCGGGAGGGACAGATACGCAGTATTTT
size: -; D: -; V: TRBV4-3; J: TRBJ2-3; CDR3: CASSQDPAEGGNTQYF; DNA: TGCGCCAGCAGCCAAGATCCAGCGGAGGGGGGTAATACGCAGTATTTT
size: once; D: TRBD1; V: TRBV4-2; J: TRBJ1-6; CDR3: CASSQDPDRARSLHF; DNA: TGTGCCAGCAGCCAAGATCCCGACAGGGCCCGATCCCTCCACTTT
size: -; D: TRBD2; V: TRBV28; J: TRBJ2-1; CDR3: CASTFGAITSGNEQFF; DNA: TGTGCCAGCACCTTTGGAGCCATCACTAGCGGGAATGAGCAGTTCTTC
size: few; D: -; V: TRBV5-6; J: TRBJ2-7; CDR3: CASSPASSGYEQYF; DNA: TGTGCCAGCAGCCCGGCTAGTAGCGGTTACGAGCAGTACTTC
size: -; D: TRBD1; V: TRBV28; J: TRBJ1-2; CDR3: CASSLVEGALGYTF; DNA: TGTGCCAGCAGTTTAGTTGAGGGGGCGCTTGGCTACACCTTC
size: -; D: TRBD2; V: TRBV7-2; J: TRBJ2-5; CDR3: CASEGAGVPETQYF; DNA: TGTGCCAGCGAGGGAGCGGGAGTACCGGAGACCCAGTACTTC
size: -; D: -; V: TRBV7-3; J: TRBJ2-2; CDR3: CASSTGGNTGELFF; DNA: TGTGCCAGCAGCACCGGCGGGAACACCGGGGAGCTGTTTTTT
size: -; D: -; V: TRBV5-1; J: TRBJ2-7; CDR3: CASSLVASNSYEQYF; DNA: TGCGCCAGCAGCTTGGTCGCCAGCAACTCTTACGAGCAGTACTTC
size: -; D: -; V: TRBV19; J: TRBJ2-7; CDR3: CASSIGMGNYEQYF; DNA: TGTGCCAGTAGTATTGGGATGGGAAATTACGAGCAGTACTTC
size: -; D: -; V: TRBV18; J: TRBJ2-5; CDR3: CASSPSQGYQETQYF; DNA: TGTGCCAGCTCACCATCGCAAGGGTACCAAGAGACCCAGTACTTC
size: -; D: -; V: TRBV18; J: TRBJ2-7; CDR3: CASSSAAGAREEQYF; DNA: TGTGCCAGCTCATCAGCAGCCGGAGCCCGCGAGGAGCAGTACTTC
size: -; D: -; V: TRBV5-8; J: TRBJ1-4; CDR3: CASSPYNTPSTNEKLFF; DNA: TGTGCCAGCAGCCCGTATAACACTCCCTCAACTAATGAAAAACTGTTTTTT
size: once; D: TRBD2; V: TRBV9; J: TRBJ2-1; CDR3: CASSVFGTSGSTYNEQFF; DNA: TGTGCCAGCAGCGTCTTCGGGACTAGCGGGAGCACCTACAATGAGCAGTTCTTC
size: -; D: -; V: TRBV7-3; J: TRBJ2-6; CDR3: CASRVGSGANVLTF; DNA: TGTGCCAGCAGGGTGGGATCTGGGGCCAACGTCCTGACTTTC
size: -; D: -; V: TRBV5-4; J: TRBJ1-2; CDR3: CASSFGGVDYGYTF; DNA: TGTGCCAGCAGCTTCGGGGGTGTGGACTATGGCTACACCTTC
size: -; D: TRBD1; V: TRBV2; J: TRBJ2-5; CDR3: CAIRDSSLVETQYF; DNA: TGTGCCATCCGGGACAGCAGCCTAGTTGAGACCCAGTACTTC
size: once; D: -; V: TRBV7-2; J: TRBJ2-4; CDR3: CASSLLDAEAKNIQYF; DNA: TGTGCCAGCAGCCTGCTTGACGCGGAAGCCAAAAACATTCAGTACTTC
size: -; D: -; V: TRBV12-2; J: TRBJ2-5; CDR3: CASGTSGRCGSETQYF; DNA: TGTGCAAGTGGAACTAGCGGGAGATGTGGGTCAGAGACCCAGTACTTC
size: -; D: TRBD2; V: TRBV7-9; J: TRBJ2-1; CDR3: CASSTVAGEQFF; DNA: TGTGCCAGCAGCACCGTAGCGGGTGAGCAGTTCTTC
size: -; D: -; V: TRBV18; J: TRBJ2-7; CDR3: CASSPSIGGLGEQYF; DNA: TGTGCCAGCTCACCATCTATTGGGGGGCTCGGCGAGCAGTACTTC
size: -; D: -; V: TRBV5-1; J: TRBJ2-2; CDR3: CASSKNPNTGELFF; DNA: TGCGCCAGCAGCAAGAACCCAAACACCGGGGAGCTGTTTTTT
size: -; D: -; V: TRBV15; J: TRBJ1-2; CDR3: CATSRDLGRGDYGYTF; DNA: TGTGCCACCAGCAGAGATTTGGGTAGGGGAGACTATGGCTACACCTTC
size: -; D: TRBD1; V: TRBV5-4; J: TRBJ2-1; CDR3: CASSTRTGGSLVNEQFF; DNA: TGTGCCAGCAGCACCCGGACAGGGGGCTCTTTGGTCAATGAGCAGTTCTTC
size: -; D: -; V: TRBV11-3; J: TRBJ2-7; CDR3: CASSFGSEGYEQYF; DNA: TGTGCCAGCAGCTTCGGCTCTGAGGGCTACGAGCAGTACTTC
size: -; D: TRBD1; V: TRBV7-9; J: TRBJ2-4; CDR3: CASSGGPRTGKYF; DNA: TGTGCCAGCAGTGGGGGTCCGCGGACAGGAAAGTACTTC
size: -; D: -; V: TRBV2; J: TRBJ2-2; CDR3: CAITGPGNTGELFF; DNA: TGTGCCATCACTGGTCCGGGGAACACCGGGGAGCTGTTTTTT
size: -; D: -; V: TRBV7-3; J: TRBJ2-2; CDR3: CASSFLASGTGELFF; DNA: TGTGCCAGCAGCTTCCTAGCGTCTGGCACCGGGGAGCTGTTTTTT
size: once; D: TRBD2; V: TRBV10-1; J: TRBJ2-3; CDR3: CASSEGRASDTQYF; DNA: TGCGCCAGCAGTGAGGGGAGGGCCTCCGATACGCAGTATTTT
size: -; D: -; V: TRBV29-1; J: TRBJ2-2; CDR3: CSVDRQNTGELFF; DNA: TGCAGCGTTGATCGGCAGAACACCGGGGAGCTGTTTTTT
size: -; D: TRBD1; V: TRBV5-1; J: TRBJ2-3; CDR3: CASSLQGQGTDTQYF; DNA: TGCGCCAGCAGCTTGCAGGGACAGGGGACAGATACGCAGTATTTT